Following are 17 T cell receptor beta chains from one sample sequenced in a study of cytomegalovirus exposure and HLA in healthy donors. 60 Vbeta and 13 Jbeta primers were used in PCR. Profiling relied on immunoSEQ multiplex PCR, and the TCRdb table lists in-frame clones only, not all of them. The profile shows under 150,000 clones, about 61% of them singletons. The sequencing sample was made of PBMCs. The receptors stem from a woman aged 40 to 50 in good health and CMV-seronegative.

The genes are TRBV10-3 and TRBJ1-2, with 8 bases matching TRBD1. There are 15 residues in the CDR3. Trimming cost V 0 bases and J 7 bases; bases outside gene matches: 7. CDR1 is ENHRY and CDR2 is SYGVKD in the germline V gene. The CDR3 is CAISESDRGPFGYTF. Written as DNA, the CDR3 is TGTGCCATCAGTGAGTCAGACAGGGGCCCTTTTGGCTACACCTTC.

The rearrangement uses TRBV7-8 and TRBJ1-2, with 8 bases matching TRBD1. Germline V lookup: CDR1 SGHVS, CDR2 FQNEAQ. The CDR3 has 12 amino acids. Trimming at V came to 5 bases and at J to 14 bases, leaving 10 bases not matched to a gene. The CDR3 here is CASSTTTGAITF. CDR3 DNA sequence: TGTGCCAGCAGCACTACGACAGGGGCGATTACCTTC. The complete variable domain, with remaining parts taken from reference TRBV7-8 and TRBJ1-2, reads GAGVSQSPRYKVAKRGQDVALRCDPISGHVSLFWYQQALGQGPEFLTYFQNEAQLDKSGLPSDRFFAERPEGSVSTLKIQRTQQEDSAVYLCASSTTTGAITFGSGTRLTVV.

This chain links TRBV7-3 with TRBJ2-2; TRBD1 is a possible D gene (6 bases). CDR1 and CDR2 from the germline V gene are SGHTA and FQGTGA. The CDR3 extends over 14 amino acids. V lost 2 bases and J lost 3, with 7 bases in between. The DNA of the CDR3 is TGTGCCAGCAGCTTAGAGGGGGACACCGGGGAGCTGTTTTTT. Translation: CASSLEGDTGELFF.

The CDR3 DNA follows: TGTGCCAGTAGTCATCAGGGAAACACTGAAGCTTTCTTT. Protein: CASSHQGNTEAFF. The chain combines TRBV19 with TRBJ1-1; D is perhaps TRBD1 (5 bases). With 5 bases removed from V and 2 bases from J, the gap between germline ends came to 9 bases. CDR3 length: 13 amino acids. Germline V gene data show CDR1 as LNHDA and CDR2 as SQIVND (reference sequence).

This clone has a handful of counts. The genes are TRBV4-2 and TRBJ1-6; TRBD1 agrees at 7 bases. The trim removed 1 base at V and 3 bases at J, leaving 9 bases unmatched. The CDR3 spans 18 residues. CDR1 and CDR2 from the germline V gene are LGHNA and YNFKEQ. CDR3 sequence reads: CASSQGIRQGNYNSPLHF. The CDR3 bases are TGTGCCAGCAGCCAAGGAATACGACAGGGAAACTATAATTCACCCCTCCACTTT.

This chain joins TRBV10-3 and TRBJ1-4, with 9 bases fitting TRBD1. Germline V gene lookup returns CDR1 ENHRY and CDR2 SYGVKD. This CDR3 has 17 residues. Trimming took 1 base from V and 5 from J; bases not matched to a gene: 8. As DNA, the CDR3 is TGTGCCATCAGTGAGTTCACAGGGGGCGCGGAGAATGAAAAACTGTTTTTT. Its protein is CAISEFTGGAENEKLFF.

This clone has only a few counts. The gene calls are TRBV28 and TRBJ2-5, with D possibly being TRBD1 (5 bases). The CDR3 sequence is 14 residues long. The V gene's germline CDR1 is MDHEN and CDR2 SYDVKM. V lost 4 bases, J lost 5 bases, and 14 bases lay in between. CDR3 protein: CASSSPGLGETQYF. The CDR3 nucleotides are TGTGCCAGCAGTTCCCCAGGGCTCGGGGAGACCCAGTACTTC. Drawing the rest from reference TRBV28 and TRBJ2-5, the complete variable domain is DVKVTQSSRYLVKRTGEKVFLECVQDMDHENMFWYRQDPGLGLRLIYFSYDVKMKEKGDIPEGYSVSREKKERFSLILESASTNQTSMYLCASSSPGLGETQYFGPGTRLLVL.

The rearrangement joins TRBV30 to TRBJ2-7, with TRBD1 matching 7 bases. The germline gives CDR1 GTSNPN, CDR2 SVGIG (reference sequence). V shed 3 bases, J shed 4 bases, and the junction held 9 bases outside the gene matches. The CDR3 has 14 residues. The CDR3 region has the DNA TGTGCCTGGAGACAAACAGGGGCCCCATACGAGCAGTACTTC. Encoded protein: CAWRQTGAPYEQYF. The full variable domain, in which reference TRBV30 and TRBJ2-7 provide the parts outside the CDR3, is SQTIHQWPATLVQPVGSPLSLECTVEGTSNPNLYWYRQAAGRGLQLLFYSVGIGQISSEVPQNLSASRPQDRQFILSSKKLLLSDSGFYLCAWRQTGAPYEQYFGPGTRLTVT.

V gene TRBV29-1 combines with J gene TRBJ2-3, with TRBD2 matching 7 bases. V shed 4 bases and J 2 bases; nucleotides not matched to a gene: 3. The CDR3 is made up of 13 amino acids. Per the germline V gene, CDR1 is SQVTM and CDR2 is ANQGSEA. As DNA, the CDR3 is TGCAGCGTTGTACTAGCGATCACAGATACGCAGTATTTT. This translates into CSVVLAITDTQYF.

The chain combines TRBV4-3 with TRBJ2-1; possibly TRBD2 for D (6 bases). Per germline, CDR1 LGHNA and CDR2 YSLEER. The V gene lost 0 bases and the J gene lost 7 bases, with 16 bases spanning the gap. The CDR3 extends over 16 amino acids. CDR3 sequence (DNA): TGCGCCAGCAGCCAAGATCTTAAGGCAGGGACTAATGAGCAGTTCTTC. Protein sequence: CASSQDLKAGTNEQFF.

This sequence joins TRBV7-2 and TRBJ2-5; D possibly corresponds to TRBD1 (6 bases). V shed 5 bases and J shed 5 bases, with 15 bases lying between them. The CDR3 sequence is 14 residues long. Germline V lookup: CDR1 SGHTA, CDR2 FQGNSA. The CDR3 loop is CASSRKAGGETQYF. The CDR3 bases are TGTGCCAGCAGCAGAAAGGCTGGGGGCGAGACCCAGTACTTC.

This clone was detected a few times. The chain recombines TRBV28 with TRBJ1-5; D is possibly TRBD1 (5 bases). Germline V gene data show CDR1 as MDHEN and CDR2 as SYDVKM. Trimming cost V 6 bases and J 3 bases, with 21 bases left between them. This CDR3 spans 17 amino acids. The CDR3 is CASSPHGGTRDNQPQHF. The CDR3 nucleotides read TGTGCCAGCAGCCCCCACGGCGGGACTCGCGACAATCAGCCCCAGCATTTT.

The chain employs TRBV6-5 and TRBJ2-7; tentatively, D is TRBD1 (6 bases). The V end was cut by 0 bases, the J end by 3 bases, with 15 bases between. This CDR3 contains 16 residues. Germline V lookup: CDR1 MNHEY, CDR2 SVGAGI. The CDR3 region has the DNA TGTGCCAGCAGTTACTCAGACAGGTCCCCCCTCTACGAGCAGTACTTC. Protein product: CASSYSDRSPLYEQYF.

The rearrangement links TRBV4-1 to TRBJ1-2; no clear D gene. Trimming removed 0 bases from V and 8 bases from J, with 16 bases in between. This CDR3 has 15 amino acids. Germline V gene lookup returns CDR1 MGHRA and CDR2 YSYEKL. CDR3 sequence reads: CASSQDRGPTGGYTF. The CDR3 bases are TGCGCCAGCAGCCAAGATCGCGGGCCGACGGGAGGCTACACCTTC.

The chain joins TRBV30 to TRBJ1-6; maybe TRBD1 (5 bases). CDR3 length equals 15 residues. Germline-derived CDR1 and CDR2 are GTSNPN and SVGIG (reference sequence). The ends were cut back, 0 bases at V and 6 bases at J, with 12 bases in the middle. This CDR3 reads CAWSVPGVGNSPLHF. The CDR3 bases are TGTGCCTGGAGTGTACCGGGGGTTGGTAATTCACCCCTCCACTTT.

This clone was recorded a few times. The CDR3 reads CASSRTSVGEQFF. In DNA form, the CDR3 reads TGTGCCAGCAGCCGCACTAGCGTGGGTGAGCAGTTCTTC. The chain has TRBV6-5 and TRBJ2-1; 7 nucleotides agree with TRBD2. The trim removed 6 bases at V and 9 bases at J, leaving 8 bases unmatched. In germline, CDR1 is MNHEY, CDR2 SVGAGI. The CDR3 loop spans 13 amino acids.

The chain links TRBV6-1 to TRBJ2-3, with D tentatively TRBD1 (5 bases). CDR3 length equals 15 residues. V dropped 6 bases and J dropped 0 bases, with 13 bases sitting between them. The germline CDR1 and CDR2 sequences are MNHNS and SASEGT. In nucleotides, the CDR3 is TGTGCCAGCAGCATGCAGGGCGCTAGCACAGATACGCAGTATTTT. It encodes CASSMQGASTDTQYF.